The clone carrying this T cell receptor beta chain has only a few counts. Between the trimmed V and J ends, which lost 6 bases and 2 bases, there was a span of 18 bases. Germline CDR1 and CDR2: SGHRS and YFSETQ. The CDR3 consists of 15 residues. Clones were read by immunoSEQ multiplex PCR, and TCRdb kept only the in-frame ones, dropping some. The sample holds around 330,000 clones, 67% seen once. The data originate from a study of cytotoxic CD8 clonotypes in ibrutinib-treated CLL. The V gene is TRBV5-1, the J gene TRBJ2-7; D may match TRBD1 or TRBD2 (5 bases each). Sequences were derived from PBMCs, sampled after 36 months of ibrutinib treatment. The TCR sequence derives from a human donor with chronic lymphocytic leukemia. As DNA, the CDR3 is TGCGCCAGCAACGAGGGACCCTTAACCCCCTACGAGCAGTACTTC. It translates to CASNEGPLTPYEQYF.